The rows below give T cell receptor beta chains drawn from one sample of a study of OX40 agonist ivuxolimab in advanced cancers. This table comes from immunoSEQ multiplex PCR, and its TCRdb copy is limited to in-frame clones, with some not included. The table lists about 58,000 clones, around nine tenths of them singletons, with roughly 0.76% in the top ten. The specimen was CD4+ or CD8+ T cells sorted from blood, collected in a trial of the OX40 agonist ivuxolimab. These TCRs come from an adult with an advanced solid tumor such as melanoma, head and neck, liver or kidney cancer. CDR3s include the opening cysteine and the closing phenylalanine or tryptophan. Fields, in order: CDR3 DNA, CDR3 protein, J gene, V gene, D gene, clone size. The D gene is left open where the match is weak. The size of a clone is reported for some rows only, either as once, few or many, or as a class for expanded clones.

TGTGCCAGCAGCTTAAGGCCACAAGAGACCCAGTACTTC	CASSLRPQETQYF	TRBJ2-5	TRBV7-3	-	-
TGCGCCAGCAGCTTGGCCGTAGGGTTGAAGACCCAGTACTTC	CASSLAVGLKTQYF	TRBJ2-5	TRBV5-1	-	-
TGTGCCAGCAGCCCCCGGGACAGGGCTCAGCCCCAGCATTTT	CASSPRDRAQPQHF	TRBJ1-5	TRBV7-2	TRBD1	-
TGTGCCAGCAGTTCGGGGGGCACTAATGAAAAACTGTTTTTT	CASSSGGTNEKLFF	TRBJ1-4	TRBV6-6	-	few
TGTGCCTGGAGTCGGTCGGGAGGGCCGCAGAGGGGTACGCAGTATTTT	CAWSRSGGPQRGTQYF	TRBJ2-3	TRBV30	TRBD2	once
TGTGCCAGCAGCTTAGGTATCGTTGAGACCCAGTACTTC	CASSLGIVETQYF	TRBJ2-5	TRBV7-2	-	few
TGTGCCAGCAGCCCCACTCCCTCCCGGGAGACCCAGTACTTC	CASSPTPSRETQYF	TRBJ2-5	TRBV11-2	-	-
TGTGCCAGCAGCTTATACCTTACTAGCGGCACAGATACGCAGTATTTT	CASSLYLTSGTDTQYF	TRBJ2-3	TRBV7-9	TRBD2	-
TGTGCCAGCAGTCCTACTAGGACATCCACCGGGGAGCTGTTTTTT	CASSPTRTSTGELFF	TRBJ2-2	TRBV6-1	-	-
TGTGCCAGCAGAACTAGCGGGAGTGATACGCAGTATTTT	CASRTSGSDTQYF	TRBJ2-3	TRBV6-1	TRBD2	-
TGTGCCAGCAGCCAAGGTCAGGTTAGCGCTGGGGATGAGCAGTTCTTC	CASSQGQVSAGDEQFF	TRBJ2-1	TRBV4-2	-	-
TGTGCCAGCAGCTTAGAAAGGGTCACCGGGGAGCTGTTTTTT	CASSLERVTGELFF	TRBJ2-2	TRBV7-3	-	-
TGTGCCAGCCGAAAACTCGTAATGAAAACAAAGGGCGATGAGCAGTTCTTC	CASRKLVMKTKGDEQFF	TRBJ2-1	TRBV28	-	few
TGTGCCAGTAGTATAGACCGCACGAGCTCCTACAATGAGCAGTTCTTC	CASSIDRTSSYNEQFF	TRBJ2-1	TRBV19	-	-
TGTGCCAGCAGCTCAACAGGGACGAACACTGAAGCTTTCTTT	CASSSTGTNTEAFF	TRBJ1-1	TRBV7-2	-	-
TGTGCCACCAGCACAAGACAGGGGGAAGAGCCCCAGCATTTT	CATSTRQGEEPQHF	TRBJ1-5	TRBV15	TRBD1	-
TGTGCCAGCAGCTTAGGGCAGGGTGAAAATCAGCCCCAGCATTTT	CASSLGQGENQPQHF	TRBJ1-5	TRBV7-2	-	-
TGTGCCAGCAGCTTATTGGGACAGGGGGCAACAGATACGCAGTATTTT	CASSLLGQGATDTQYF	TRBJ2-3	TRBV7-2	TRBD1	-
TGTGCCAGCTCACTAGAACAGGGGGCCCTTCATGGGGTCACCTTC	CASSLEQGALHGVTF	TRBJ1-2	TRBV18	TRBD1	-
TGTGCCAGCTCGCTACAGAACACTGAAGCTTTCTTT	CASSLQNTEAFF	TRBJ1-1	TRBV18	-	-
TGTGCTAGCAGCTTAGGGGAGAACACTGAAGCTTTCTTT	CASSLGENTEAFF	TRBJ1-1	TRBV7-7	-	-
TGTGCCAGCAGCCGGCCGACGGGACAGGGTAATGAAAAACTGTTTTTT	CASSRPTGQGNEKLFF	TRBJ1-4	TRBV4-2	TRBD1	-
TGTGCCAGCACCCTTCGGGGGGCTACCTACGAGCAGTACTTC	CASTLRGATYEQYF	TRBJ2-7	TRBV28	-	-
TGTGCCAGCAGCCCCCGGACGGAGTCCTACGAGCAGTACTTC	CASSPRTESYEQYF	TRBJ2-7	TRBV7-8	-	-
TGTGCCATCAGTAAATACACCCGCGATACGCAGTATTTT	CAISKYTRDTQYF	TRBJ2-3	TRBV10-3	-	-
TGTGCCAGCAGCAAGGGACCGACCTCTGGAAACACCATATATTTT	CASSKGPTSGNTIYF	TRBJ1-3	TRBV5-4	-	few
TGCGCCAGCAGCTTGGTACAGGGTAACGAGCAGTACTTC	CASSLVQGNEQYF	TRBJ2-7	TRBV5-1	-	-
TGTGCCAGCAGGGACAGGACTAATCAGCCCCAGCATTTT	CASRDRTNQPQHF	TRBJ1-5	TRBV19	TRBD1	-
TGCGCCAGCAGCGGAGGACAGAACACTGAAGCTTTCTTT	CASSGGQNTEAFF	TRBJ1-1	TRBV5-1	-	-
TGTGCCAGCAGTCTCCTGAGGGCGAGCACAGATACGCAGTATTTT	CASSLLRASTDTQYF	TRBJ2-3	TRBV6-5	-	-
TGCGCCAGCAGCTCCTCTCGCGTGGGAAATGAGGGCTACGAGCAGTACTTC	CASSSSRVGNEGYEQYF	TRBJ2-7	TRBV5-1	-	once
TGTGCCAGCAGCCATGACACCTCCTATGGCTACACCTTC	CASSHDTSYGYTF	TRBJ1-2	TRBV7-9	-	once
TGTGCCAGCAGCTTGTTCCCCGCGAACACCGGGGAGCTGTTTTTT	CASSLFPANTGELFF	TRBJ2-2	TRBV5-4	-	-
TGTGCCAGCAGCCTAATTCGGACTAGCGGAGGAGAGACCCAGTACTTC	CASSLIRTSGGETQYF	TRBJ2-5	TRBV7-2	TRBD2	once
TGTGCCAGCAGCACCCCTAGCGACGATACGCAGTATTTT	CASSTPSDDTQYF	TRBJ2-3	TRBV7-3	-	-
TGCGCCAGCAGCAACGGACAGGGAATAGGGGAGCTGTTTTTT	CASSNGQGIGELFF	TRBJ2-2	TRBV5-1	TRBD1	-
TGTGCCAGCAGCTTGGGGCCTACCGTTAATGAAAAACTGTTTTTT	CASSLGPTVNEKLFF	TRBJ1-4	TRBV5-8	-	-
TGTGCCAGTAGTATTGGTGGGAGTAGCGCAGATACGCAGTATTTT	CASSIGGSSADTQYF	TRBJ2-3	TRBV19	-	few
TGTGCCAGCAGCTTAGCTGCAGGGGGCGCAACTGAAGCTTTCTTT	CASSLAAGGATEAFF	TRBJ1-1	TRBV7-9	TRBD1	-
TGTGCCATACCACCCGGACAGGGGCGACTTTACGAGCAGTACTTC	CAIPPGQGRLYEQYF	TRBJ2-7	TRBV21-1	-	-
TGTGCCAGCAGCTTAGAGTTATCGGGTCGAGCTGCAGATACGCAGTATTTT	CASSLELSGRAADTQYF	TRBJ2-3	TRBV7-2	-	-
TGTGCCAGCAGCTTAACAGGGGGTAGCAATCAGCCCCAGCATTTT	CASSLTGGSNQPQHF	TRBJ1-5	TRBV7-6	TRBD1	-
TGTGCCAGCAGTTACTCTGGGACAGGGCCTAAAGAGACCCAGTACTTC	CASSYSGTGPKETQYF	TRBJ2-5	TRBV6-5	TRBD1	-
TGTGCCAGCAGAGGACTAGCGGGTATCGGGGAGCTGTTTTTT	CASRGLAGIGELFF	TRBJ2-2	TRBV2	TRBD2	-
TGTGCCAGCAACCTAGGGGCTAGTCGTGTGGAGACCCAGTACTTC	CASNLGASRVETQYF	TRBJ2-5	TRBV7-2	-	-
TGTGCCAGCAGCTTTGCGGGAAGGAACACAGATACGCAGTATTTT	CASSFAGRNTDTQYF	TRBJ2-3	TRBV7-9	-	-
TGTGCCAGCAGACGGTCGAGCGGGAGTATCTACGAGCAGTACTTC	CASRRSSGSIYEQYF	TRBJ2-7	TRBV6-5	TRBD2	-
TGTGCCAGCAGTGAAGGGGACTTCTCTGGTGAGCAGTTCTTC	CASSEGDFSGEQFF	TRBJ2-1	TRBV6-1	-	once
TGTGCCAGCAGTTACTCGAACAGGGGGCGGGAGCAGTACTTC	CASSYSNRGREQYF	TRBJ2-7	TRBV6-5	TRBD1	-
TGTGCCAGCAGTTACGACAATCAGCCCCAGCATTTT	CASSYDNQPQHF	TRBJ1-5	TRBV6-5	-	-
TGTGCCAGCAGCCCCGGTGGGCGGAGCAATCAGCCCCAGCATTTT	CASSPGGRSNQPQHF	TRBJ1-5	TRBV11-3	-	-
TGTGCTAGTGGTTTGCAAAGCCTCAAAGGGGTGAACACTGAAGCTTTCTTT	CASGLQSLKGVNTEAFF	TRBJ1-1	TRBV12-5	-	-
TGTGCCAGCAGCTTGAGCAGGGGGCCGAGGAGCTCCTACGAGCAGTACTTC	CASSLSRGPRSSYEQYF	TRBJ2-7	TRBV5-8	TRBD1	-
TGTGCCAGCAGTCCCGGAGGGCTCGGCTCCTACGAGCAGTACTTC	CASSPGGLGSYEQYF	TRBJ2-7	TRBV28	-	once
TGTGCCAGTAGTTACGGGCGCGTGGCTTTCTTT	CASSYGRVAFF	TRBJ1-1	TRBV19	-	-
TGTGCCAGCTCGGCGACAGAAAACTATGGCTACACCTTC	CASSATENYGYTF	TRBJ1-2	TRBV18	-	-
TGTGCCAGCAGCTTGGCAGACTATGGCTACACCTTC	CASSLADYGYTF	TRBJ1-2	TRBV5-4	-	-
TGTGCCAGCAAAGCTAGCGGGGTACAGACAGATACGCAGTATTTT	CASKASGVQTDTQYF	TRBJ2-3	TRBV28	TRBD2	-
TGTGCCAGCAGCTTAAATGAGAATTCACCCCTCCACTTT	CASSLNENSPLHF	TRBJ1-6	TRBV7-3	-	-